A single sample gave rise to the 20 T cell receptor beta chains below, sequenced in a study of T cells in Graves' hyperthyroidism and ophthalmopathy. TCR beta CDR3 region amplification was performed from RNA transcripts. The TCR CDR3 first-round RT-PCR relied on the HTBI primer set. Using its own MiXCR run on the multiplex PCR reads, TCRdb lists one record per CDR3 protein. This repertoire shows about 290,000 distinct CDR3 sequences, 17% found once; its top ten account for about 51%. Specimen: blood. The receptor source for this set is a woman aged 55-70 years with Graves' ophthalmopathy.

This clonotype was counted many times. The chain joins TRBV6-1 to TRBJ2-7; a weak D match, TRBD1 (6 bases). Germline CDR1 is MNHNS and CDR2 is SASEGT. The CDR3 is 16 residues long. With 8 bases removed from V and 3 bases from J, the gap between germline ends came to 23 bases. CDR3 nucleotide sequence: TGTGCCAGCCTATCCCTATTGGGGCAGGGGAGCTACGAGCAGTACTTC. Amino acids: CASLSLLGQGSYEQYF.

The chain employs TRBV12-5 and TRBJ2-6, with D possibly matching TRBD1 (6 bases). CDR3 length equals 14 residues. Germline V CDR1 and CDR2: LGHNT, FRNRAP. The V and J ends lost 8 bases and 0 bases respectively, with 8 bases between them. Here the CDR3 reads CASTGPSGANVLTF. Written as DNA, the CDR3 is TGTGCTAGTACAGGGCCCTCTGGGGCCAACGTCCTGACTTTC. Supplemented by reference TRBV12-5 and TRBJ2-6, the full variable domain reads DARVTQTPRHKVTEMGQEVTMRCQPILGHNTVFWYRQTMMQGLELLAYFRNRAPLDDSGMPKDRFSAEMPDATLATLKIQPSEPRDSAVYFCASTGPSGANVLTFGAGSRLTVL.

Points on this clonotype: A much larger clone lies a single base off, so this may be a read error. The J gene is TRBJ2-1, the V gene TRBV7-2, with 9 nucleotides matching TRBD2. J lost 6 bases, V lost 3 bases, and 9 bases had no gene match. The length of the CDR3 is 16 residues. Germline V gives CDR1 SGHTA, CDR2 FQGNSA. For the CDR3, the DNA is TGTGCCAGCAGCTTTTTGGCGGGGGGGTTGTGCAATGAGCAGTTCTTC. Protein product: CASSFLAGGLCNEQFF.

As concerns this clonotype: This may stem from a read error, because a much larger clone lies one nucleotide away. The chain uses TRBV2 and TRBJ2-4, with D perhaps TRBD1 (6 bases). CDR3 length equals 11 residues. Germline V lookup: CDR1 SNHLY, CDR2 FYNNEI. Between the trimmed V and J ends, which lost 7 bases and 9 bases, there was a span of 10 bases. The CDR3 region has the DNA TGTGCCAGCAACCAAGGGGGCATTCAGTACTTC. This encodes CASNQGGIQYF.

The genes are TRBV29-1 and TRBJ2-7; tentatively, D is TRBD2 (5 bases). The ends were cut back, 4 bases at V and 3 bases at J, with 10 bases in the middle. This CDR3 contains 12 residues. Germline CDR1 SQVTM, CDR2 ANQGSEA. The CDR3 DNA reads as TGCAGCGTTGGTCTAGCCAGCTACGAGCAGTACTTC. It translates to CSVGLASYEQYF.

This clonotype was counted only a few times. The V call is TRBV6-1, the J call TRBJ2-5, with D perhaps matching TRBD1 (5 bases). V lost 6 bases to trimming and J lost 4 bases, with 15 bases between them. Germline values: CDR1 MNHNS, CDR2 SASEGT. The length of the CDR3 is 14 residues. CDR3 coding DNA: TGTGCCAGCAGACCAACTCAGGGTAGAGAGACCCAGTACTTC. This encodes CASRPTQGRETQYF.

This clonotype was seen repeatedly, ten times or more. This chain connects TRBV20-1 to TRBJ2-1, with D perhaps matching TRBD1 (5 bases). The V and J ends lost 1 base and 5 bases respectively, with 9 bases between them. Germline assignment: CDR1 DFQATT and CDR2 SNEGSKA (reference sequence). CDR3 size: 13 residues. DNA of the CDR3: TGCAGTGCTAGAGGATACAGGAACAATGAGCAGTTCTTC. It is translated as CSARGYRNNEQFF.

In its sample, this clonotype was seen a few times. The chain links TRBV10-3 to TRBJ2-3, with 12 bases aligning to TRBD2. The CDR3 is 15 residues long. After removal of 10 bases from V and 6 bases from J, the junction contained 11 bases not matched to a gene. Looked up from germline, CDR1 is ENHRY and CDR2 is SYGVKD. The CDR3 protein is CATRGLAGGPDTQYF. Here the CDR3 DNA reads TGTGCCACCAGGGGGCTAGCGGGAGGGCCGGATACGCAGTATTTT.

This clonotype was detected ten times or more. The CDR3 loop reads CASSWGWSGYNEQFF. The CDR3 region has the DNA TGTGCCAGCAGCTGGGGGTGGAGCGGCTACAATGAGCAGTTCTTC. The chain recombines TRBV5-6 with TRBJ2-1; D might be TRBD1 or TRBD2, each matching 5 bases. This CDR3 spans 15 amino acids. Germline V lookup: CDR1 SGHDT, CDR2 YYEEEE. Deletions cut 3 bases from V and 3 bases from J, with 13 bases between. The full variable domain, its missing parts supplied by reference TRBV5-6 and TRBJ2-1, is DAGVTQSPTHLIKTRGQQVTLRCSPKSGHDTVSWYQQALGQGPQFIFQYYEEEERQRGNFPDRFSGHQFPNYSSELNVNALLLGDSALYLCASSWGWSGYNEQFFGPGTRLTVL.

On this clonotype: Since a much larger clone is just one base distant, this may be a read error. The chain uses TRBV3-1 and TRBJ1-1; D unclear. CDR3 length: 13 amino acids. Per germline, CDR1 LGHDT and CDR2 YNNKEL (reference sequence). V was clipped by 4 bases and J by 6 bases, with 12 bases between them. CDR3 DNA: TGTGCCAGCAGCCCCGGGCGTCTCGCTGAAGCTTTCTTT. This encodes CASSPGRLAEAFF.

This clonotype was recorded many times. The CDR3 here is CASSEALSTNEKLFF. DNA of the CDR3: TGTGCCAGCAGTGAAGCCTTGTCAACTAATGAAAAACTGTTTTTT. The chain has TRBV6-1 and TRBJ1-4; D remains ambiguous. This CDR3 spans 15 amino acids. The germline gives CDR1 MNHNS, CDR2 SASEGT. The germline V and J ends were trimmed by 0 bases and 0 bases, with 5 bases remaining between them.

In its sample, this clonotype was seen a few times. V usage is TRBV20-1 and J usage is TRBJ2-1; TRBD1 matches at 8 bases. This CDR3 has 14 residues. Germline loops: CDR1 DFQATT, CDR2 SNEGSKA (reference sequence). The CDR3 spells CRGGFGTGNNEQFF. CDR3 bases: TGCAGGGGTGGATTCGGGACAGGCAACAATGAGCAGTTCTTC.

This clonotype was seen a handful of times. The CDR3 region is CASSVEVSLSTDTQYF. CDR3 bases: TGTGCCAGCAGCGTAGAGGTTAGCCTAAGCACAGATACGCAGTATTTT. V and J are TRBV9 and TRBJ2-3; D is uncertain. CDR1 is SGDLS and CDR2 is YYNGEE in the germline V gene. This CDR3 comprises 16 residues. The ends were cut back, 0 bases at V and 0 bases at J, with 11 bases in the middle.

CDR3 loop: CASRPGFRNQPQHF. The CDR3 nucleotides are TGTGCCAGCAGGCCCGGGTTTCGGAATCAGCCCCAGCATTTT. This chain uses TRBV6-2 or TRBV6-3 with TRBJ1-5; D is undetermined. V was pared by 6 bases and J by 4 bases, with 13 bases between. This CDR3 contains 14 residues. CDR1 and CDR2 from the germline V gene are MNHEY and SVGEGT.

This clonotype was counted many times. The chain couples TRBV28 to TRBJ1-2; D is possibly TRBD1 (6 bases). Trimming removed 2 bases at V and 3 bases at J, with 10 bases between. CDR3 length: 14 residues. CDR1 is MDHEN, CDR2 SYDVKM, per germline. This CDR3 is CASSLGGADYGYTF. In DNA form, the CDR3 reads TGTGCCAGCAGTTTAGGGGGCGCTGACTATGGCTACACCTTC.

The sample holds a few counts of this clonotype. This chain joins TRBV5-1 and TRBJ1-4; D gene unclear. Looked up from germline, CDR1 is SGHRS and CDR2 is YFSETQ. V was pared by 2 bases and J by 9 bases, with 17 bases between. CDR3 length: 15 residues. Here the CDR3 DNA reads TGCGCCAGCAGCTTTGAGGGAAAAGGTCAAAAAAAACTGTTTTTT. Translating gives CASSFEGKGQKKLFF.

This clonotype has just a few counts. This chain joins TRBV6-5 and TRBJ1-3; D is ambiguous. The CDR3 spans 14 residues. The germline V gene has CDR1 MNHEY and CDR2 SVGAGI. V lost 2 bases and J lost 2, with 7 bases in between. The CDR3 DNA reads TGTGCCAGCAGTTACGTCGGGGCTGGAAACACCATATATTTT. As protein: CASSYVGAGNTIYF.

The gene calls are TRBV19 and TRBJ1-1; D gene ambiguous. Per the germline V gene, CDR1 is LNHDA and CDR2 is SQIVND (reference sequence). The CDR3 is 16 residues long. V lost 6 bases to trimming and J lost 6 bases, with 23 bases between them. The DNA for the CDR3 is TGTGCCAGTAGCCACCAAAAAAGGGTAGTCGTCGCTGAAGCTTTCTTT. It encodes CASSHQKRVVVAEAFF.

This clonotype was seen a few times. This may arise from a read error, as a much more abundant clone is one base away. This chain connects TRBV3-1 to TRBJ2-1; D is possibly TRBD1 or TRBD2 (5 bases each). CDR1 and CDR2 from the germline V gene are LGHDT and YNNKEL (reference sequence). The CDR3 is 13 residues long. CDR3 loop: CAGSQIRESEQFF. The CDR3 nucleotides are TGTGCCGGCAGCCAAATCAGGGAGAGTGAGCAGTTCTTC.

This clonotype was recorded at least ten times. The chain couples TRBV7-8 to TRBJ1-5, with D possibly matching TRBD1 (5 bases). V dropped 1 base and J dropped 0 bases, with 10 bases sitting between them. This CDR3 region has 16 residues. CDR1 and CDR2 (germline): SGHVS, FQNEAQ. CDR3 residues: CASSLGVGGSNQPQHF. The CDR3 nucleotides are TGTGCCAGCAGCTTAGGGGTGGGGGGTAGCAATCAGCCCCAGCATTTT.